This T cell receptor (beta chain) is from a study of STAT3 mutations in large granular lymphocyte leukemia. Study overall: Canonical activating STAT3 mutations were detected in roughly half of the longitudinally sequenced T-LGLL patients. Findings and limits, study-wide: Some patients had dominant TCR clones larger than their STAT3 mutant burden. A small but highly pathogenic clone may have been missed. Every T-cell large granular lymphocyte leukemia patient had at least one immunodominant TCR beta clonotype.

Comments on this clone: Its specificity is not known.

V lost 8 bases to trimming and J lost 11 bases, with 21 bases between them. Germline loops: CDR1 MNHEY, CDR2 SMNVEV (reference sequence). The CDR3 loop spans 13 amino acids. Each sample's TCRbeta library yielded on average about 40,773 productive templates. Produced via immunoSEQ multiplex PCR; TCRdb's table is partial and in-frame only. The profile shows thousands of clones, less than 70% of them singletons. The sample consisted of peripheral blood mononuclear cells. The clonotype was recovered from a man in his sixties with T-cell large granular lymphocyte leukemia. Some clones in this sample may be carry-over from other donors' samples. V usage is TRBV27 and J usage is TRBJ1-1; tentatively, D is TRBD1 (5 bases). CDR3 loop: CASSPSRGSRAFF. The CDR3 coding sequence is TGTGCCAGCTCCCCGAGTCGGGGGAGTCGGGCTTTCTTT.